The subject of this entry is one TCR beta chain. Its antigen is currently unknown. The isolated RNA, all of it, was reverse transcribed, so expressed TCRB transcripts were what got sequenced. Only in-frame clones appear in the TCRdb table, and some are missing; sequencing was by immunoSEQ multiplex PCR. The data hold some 410,000 clones, with more than 9.5% observed a single time. This record comes from a study of beta chain features in type 1 diabetes. Study-wide results and limits: TCRB repertoires of naive, central memory and Treg cells appeared more similar among patients than among healthy donors. When VDJ junctions were examined, type 1 diabetes patients showed fewer insertions and more deletions. Equally in patients and controls, shorter templates might have been favored by PCR.

Cells sorted by CD45RO/CCR7/CD25/CD127/CD95/CD27 comprised CD4+ naive, central memory, regulatory and stem cell-like memory cells. This CDR3 region has 12 residues. Trimming cost V 6 bases and J 2 bases, with 7 bases left between them. Germline CDR1 SNHLY, CDR2 FYNNEI. This TCR was recovered from a woman younger than 35 in good health. The V gene is TRBV2, the J gene TRBJ1-2, with no clear D. Specimen: naive CD4+ T cells from blood. CDR3 nucleotide sequence: TGTGCCAGCAGAGCAGCGAACTATGGCTACACCTTC. Residues: CASRAANYGYTF.